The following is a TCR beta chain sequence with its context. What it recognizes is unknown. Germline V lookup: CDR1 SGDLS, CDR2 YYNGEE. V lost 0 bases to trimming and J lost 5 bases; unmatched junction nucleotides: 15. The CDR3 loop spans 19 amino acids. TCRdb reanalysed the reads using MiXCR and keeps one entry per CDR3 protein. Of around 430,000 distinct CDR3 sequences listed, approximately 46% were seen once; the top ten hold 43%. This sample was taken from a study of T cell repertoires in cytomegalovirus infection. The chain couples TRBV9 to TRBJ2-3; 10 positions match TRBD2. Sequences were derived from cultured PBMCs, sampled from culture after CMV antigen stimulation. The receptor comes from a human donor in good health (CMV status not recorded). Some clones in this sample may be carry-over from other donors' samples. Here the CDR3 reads CASSVGASGGRRTEDTQYF. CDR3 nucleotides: TGTGCCAGCAGCGTAGGGGCTAGCGGGGGCCGCCGGACCGAAGATACGCAGTATTTT.